The clone carrying this TCR beta chain was seen only a few times. Antigen unknown. Mismatch with germline at one junction end may stem from a read error. This sample was included in a study of cytomegalovirus exposure and HLA in healthy donors. Study findings and constraints: Per a prior analysis, the majority of TCR beta V segments were productive roughly 90% or roughly 30% of the time.

The CDR3 has 16 amino acids. Germline V lookup: CDR1 SEHNR, CDR2 FQNEAQ (reference sequence). Vbeta (60) and Jbeta (13) primers were used in the PCR. Clones were sequenced by immunoSEQ multiplex PCR, and TCRdb holds only the in-frame ones, with some missing. The profile covers fewer than 100,000 clones, with around four fifths appearing a single time and roughly 7.7% taken by the ten largest. The source material was PBMCs. This sequence joins TRBV7-9 and TRBJ1-3; D is unclear. This TCR came from a man in his forties in good health and CMV-seropositive. This CDR3 reads CSSSLVVVISGNTIYF. The CDR3 DNA sequence: TGTTCCAGCAGCTTAGTAGTCGTGATCTCTGGAAACACCATATATTTT. Using reference TRBV7-9 and TRBJ1-3 for the parts outside the CDR3, the full variable domain is DTGVSQNPRHKITKRGQNVTFRCDPISEHNRLYWYRQTLGQGPEFLTYFQNEAQLEKSRLLSDRFSAERPKGSFSTLEIQRTEQGDSAMYLCSSSLVVVISGNTIYFGEGSWLTVV.